These 21 T cell receptor beta chains originate from one sample sequenced in a study of blood T cell repertoires in COVID-19. Measured with immunoSEQ multiplex PCR; TCRdb has only the in-frame clones, and not every one. The sample holds roughly 150,000 clones, approximately 88% seen once. Sequences were obtained from peripheral blood. Every receptor here comes from a human donor in a cohort sampled during active COVID-19.

The chain carries TRBV9 and TRBJ2-5, with 7 bases fitting TRBD2. This CDR3 comprises 14 residues. J lost 5 bases, V lost 2 bases, and 6 bases had no gene match. CDR1 and CDR2 (germline): SGDLS, YYNGEE. CDR3 amino acids: CASSVGGGLETQYF. The CDR3 bases are TGTGCCAGCAGCGTCGGGGGAGGGCTGGAGACCCAGTACTTC.

In this sample, this clone turned up a few times. This rearrangement joins TRBV9 to TRBJ1-1; D call uncertain. Trimming took 0 bases from V and 3 from J, leaving 3 bases between them. There are 12 residues in the CDR3. CDR1 and CDR2 (germline): SGDLS, YYNGEE. The CDR3 loop is CASSVADTEAFF. CDR3 DNA: TGTGCCAGCAGCGTAGCGGACACTGAAGCTTTCTTT.

The chain links TRBV7-2 to TRBJ1-5, with 7 bases identical to TRBD1. Unmatched junction bases numbered 2, after V lost 4 bases and J lost 2 bases. Germline lookup yields CDR1 SGHTA and CDR2 FQGNSA. The CDR3 covers 14 residues. DNA for the CDR3: TGTGCCAGCAGCTACAGGGGAGGCAATCAGCCCCAGCATTTT. Translated: CASSYRGGNQPQHF.

The chain joins TRBV29-1 to TRBJ2-3; tentative D call: TRBD1 (5 bases). CDR1 and CDR2 from the germline V gene are SQVTM and ANQGSEA. The CDR3 has 15 residues. V was cut by 7 bases and J by 2 bases, with 19 bases left in between. The DNA of the CDR3 is TGCAGCGGCACCGTCAACCACAGGCCCACAGATACGCAGTATTTT. Protein sequence: CSGTVNHRPTDTQYF.

This chain joins TRBV5-1 and TRBJ1-1; D perhaps matches TRBD1 (6 bases). This CDR3 has 14 amino acids. V was pared by 2 bases and J by 1 base, with 9 bases between. Germline V lookup: CDR1 SGHRS, CDR2 YFSETQ. CDR3 coding DNA: TGCGCCAGCAGCTTCGGACAGACGAACACTGAAGCTTTCTTT. This translates into CASSFGQTNTEAFF.

The J gene is TRBJ1-4, the V gene TRBV19; the match to TRBD1 covers 9 bases. J lost 7 bases, V lost 6 bases, and 6 bases had no gene match. Germline V CDR1 and CDR2: LNHDA, SQIVND (reference sequence). This CDR3 is 14 amino acids long. The CDR3 DNA reads as TGTGCCAGTAGCGAACAGGGGGCAAGTGAAAAACTGTTTTTT. Amino acid sequence: CASSEQGASEKLFF.

This clone was counted between two and nine times. The chain employs TRBV9 and TRBJ1-2; tentatively, D is TRBD1 (6 bases). This CDR3 has 14 amino acids. The germline V and J ends were trimmed by 3 bases and 3 bases, with 12 bases remaining between them. Germline-derived CDR1 and CDR2 are SGDLS and YYNGEE. CDR3 bases: TGTGCCAGCAGCGCCGAGGGGGGGCACTATGGCTACACCTTC. Its translation: CASSAEGGHYGYTF. Variable domain in full (rest from reference TRBV9 and TRBJ1-2): DSGVTQTPKHLITATGQRVTLRCSPRSGDLSVYWYQQSLDQGLQFLIQYYNGEERAKGNILERFSAQQFPDLHSELNLSSLELGDSALYFCASSAEGGHYGYTFGSGTRLTVV.

The gene calls are TRBV14 and TRBJ2-5; 9 nucleotides align to TRBD1. Germline loops: CDR1 SGHDN, CDR2 FVKESK. This CDR3 spans 14 amino acids. Trimming at V came to 4 bases and at J to 5 bases, leaving 5 bases not matched to a gene. The CDR3 DNA is TGTGCCAGCAGCCGACTACAGGGGGCCGAGACCCAGTACTTC. Translating it yields CASSRLQGAETQYF.

The V gene is TRBV13, the J gene TRBJ2-3; a possible D gene is TRBD1 (6 bases). CDR1 PRHDT and CDR2 FYEKMQ come from the germline V gene (reference sequence). The CDR3 covers 19 residues. Trimming removed 4 bases from V and 0 bases from J, with 23 bases in between. CDR3 sequence (DNA): TGTGCCAGCAGCTCACCCTTAGGGGTTACAGGGAATAGCACAGATACGCAGTATTTT. Translating it yields CASSSPLGVTGNSTDTQYF.

The rearrangement joins TRBV19 to TRBJ2-7; TRBD1 aligns across 7 bases. J gave up 0 bases and V 6 bases, and 8 bases lay outside the gene matches. The CDR3 runs to 15 residues. The germline CDR1 and CDR2 sequences are LNHDA and SQIVND (reference sequence). The CDR3 coding sequence is TGTGCCAGTAGGAACCCGGGACAGAGCTCCTACGAGCAGTACTTC. It translates to CASRNPGQSSYEQYF.

J is TRBJ1-5 and V is TRBV7-9; D not resolved. This CDR3 spans 13 amino acids. With 5 bases removed from V and 6 bases from J, the gap between germline ends came to 11 bases. Germline V gene data show CDR1 as SEHNR and CDR2 as FQNEAQ (reference sequence). CDR3: CASSGGVGQPQHF. CDR3 bases: TGTGCCAGCAGCGGCGGCGTAGGTCAGCCCCAGCATTTT. The full variable domain, completed using reference TRBV7-9 and TRBJ1-5, is DTGVSQNPRHKITKRGQNVTFRCDPISEHNRLYWYRQTLGQGPEFLTYFQNEAQLEKSRLLSDRFSAERPKGSFSTLEIQRTEQGDSAMYLCASSGGVGQPQHFGDGTRLSIL.

The chain carries TRBV7-2 and TRBJ2-6; D might be TRBD1 (5 bases). V lost 5 bases and J lost 4, with 15 bases in between. Germline V gene sequence: CDR1 SGHTA, CDR2 FQGNSA. This CDR3 has 16 amino acids. This chain's CDR3 is CASSPSQGTGANVLTF. The CDR3 coding sequence is TGTGCCAGCAGCCCTAGTCAGGGTACCGGGGCCAACGTCCTGACTTTC.

V usage is TRBV13 and J usage is TRBJ2-3; 8 bases line up with TRBD2. The junction had 5 bases not matched to a gene; V was cut back by 6 bases and J by 0 bases. The CDR3 has 15 amino acids. CDR1 is PRHDT, CDR2 FYEKMQ, per germline (reference sequence). Here the CDR3 DNA reads TGTGCCAGCAGGCGAACGGGGGGGAGCACAGATACGCAGTATTTT. Its translation: CASRRTGGSTDTQYF. Full variable domain (rest looked up from reference TRBV13 and TRBJ2-3): AAGVIQSPRHLIKEKRETATLKCYPIPRHDTVYWYQQGPGQDPQFLISFYEKMQSDKGSIPDRFSAQQFSDYHSELNMSSLELGDSALYFCASRRTGGSTDTQYFGPGTRLTVL.

The chain uses TRBV12-2 and TRBJ1-4. TRBV12-2 has pseudogene status. The CDR3 contains 12 residues. The CDR3 loop reads CASRSSIEKLFF. DNA of the CDR3: TGTGCAAGTCGCTCATCTATTGAAAAACTGTTTTTT.

This sequence joins TRBV3-1 (or the pseudogene TRBV3-2) and TRBJ2-7; D is undetermined. The CDR3 spans 13 residues. CDR1 and CDR2 from the germline V gene are LGHDT and YNNKEL (reference sequence). V was shortened by 10 bases and J by 2 bases, with 15 bases between the two germline ends. The CDR3 protein is CATSHPVTYEQYF. The CDR3 bases are TGTGCCACCTCCCATCCAGTTACCTACGAGCAGTACTTC.

The chain uses TRBV4-3 and TRBJ1-1, with no clear D. The V end lost 0 bases, the J end lost 1 base, and 6 bases lay between the germline ends. The CDR3 is 14 residues long. CDR1 is LGHNA, CDR2 YSLEER, per germline. CDR3 in amino acids: CASSQEWRNTEAFF. CDR3 DNA: TGCGCCAGCAGCCAAGAGTGGAGGAACACTGAAGCTTTCTTT.

CDR3 residues: CASSLNAGVSNQPQHF. The CDR3 DNA sequence: TGTGCCAGCAGTCTAAACGCCGGGGTCAGCAATCAGCCCCAGCATTTT. This chain joins TRBV27 and TRBJ1-5; no firm D call. V lost 5 bases and J lost 1, with 15 bases in between. Looked up from germline, CDR1 is MNHEY and CDR2 is SMNVEV (reference sequence). This CDR3 spans 16 amino acids.

V usage is TRBV5-6 and J usage is TRBJ2-7, with D uncertain. Germline CDR1 SGHDT, CDR2 YYEEEE. V shed 1 base and J shed 3 bases, with 11 bases lying between them. CDR3 length: 14 amino acids. The CDR3 protein is CASSLISGFYEQYF. DNA of the CDR3: TGTGCCAGCAGCTTGATTTCCGGGTTCTACGAGCAGTACTTC.

The V call is TRBV19, the J call TRBJ2-2; 11 positions match TRBD2. Germline lookup yields CDR1 LNHDA and CDR2 SQIVND (reference sequence). The CDR3 extends over 16 amino acids. The V and J ends lost 8 bases and 3 bases, in that order; junction bases with no gene match: 8. The CDR3 spells CASALTSGGYTGELFF. CDR3 nucleotide sequence: TGTGCCAGTGCCCTAACTAGCGGGGGATACACCGGGGAGCTGTTTTTT.

This chain joins TRBV24-1 and TRBJ1-5; a weak D match, TRBD1 (5 bases). V was trimmed by 4 bases and J by 3 bases, leaving 6 bases between them. Germline CDR1 reads KGHDR; CDR2 reads SFDVKD. The CDR3 runs 13 residues. The DNA of the CDR3 is TGTGCCACCAGTGAGACAGACAATCAGCCCCAGCATTTT. Protein product: CATSETDNQPQHF.

The count of this clone is one. The rearrangement links TRBV30 to TRBJ2-4; perhaps TRBD1 as D (5 bases). Trimming pared 3 bases from V and 6 bases from J, leaving 12 bases between. Germline V gives CDR1 GTSNPN, CDR2 SVGIG (reference sequence). This CDR3 is built from 13 residues. DNA of the CDR3: TGTGCCTGGAGGGAAAGGGGTTTAAACATTCAGTACTTC. It translates to CAWRERGLNIQYF.